Here is one T cell receptor beta chain with its context. Its antigen is currently unknown. This CDR3 is built from 19 residues. From germline, CDR1 is SGHAT and CDR2 FQNNGV. Losses at the gene ends were 2 bases for V and 3 bases for J; bases not matched to a gene: 16. This entry belongs to a study of T-cell reconstitution after alpha-beta-depleted transplantation in children. Study-wide findings and caveats: There were reportedly several hundred expanded graft clones from which alpha-beta T cells came about two months after transplant. Some patients showed high day-60 TCRbeta diversity, which derived from surviving recipient T cells and thymic progenitors. The main origin of T-cell counts and diversity one year after transplant was newly produced T cells.

Unique molecular identifiers were incorporated during preparation of the TCRbeta library. One entry per CDR3 protein results from TCRdb running MiXCR on the PCR reads. The data contain about 240,000 distinct CDR3 sequences, more than 20% of them seen just once; the ten biggest clones take up 2.6%. This sequence was found in a girl aged 2 to 9 with Fanconi anemia, due to receive a stem cell transplant. The sequences come from PBMCs, collected before TCRalphabeta/CD19-depleted stem cell transplant. The chain joins TRBV11-2 to TRBJ2-1; 7 bases are a match to TRBD1. CDR3 sequence reads: CASSLYIAPTGSDYNEQFF. In DNA, the CDR3 is TGTGCCAGCAGCTTATACATAGCGCCGACAGGGTCTGACTACAATGAGCAGTTCTTC.